This TCR beta chain is from a study of OX40 agonist ivuxolimab in advanced cancers. About the research overall: Mean age about 60 years, range roughly 20 to 85; nearly 85% male.

This clone was recorded once. Its specificity is not known. Study-level points and caveats: Relative to CD4+ cells, CD8+ T cells on average had more expanded clones. Normalized T-cell clonal expansion was also low in some nonresponders. Dose levels from 0.1 to 3.0 mg/kg saw CD4+ and CD8+ blood T cells expand clonally by week 6.

Generated by immunoSEQ multiplex PCR, the TCRdb table keeps only in-frame clones and is missing some. The sample records roughly 25,000 clones, over 60% being singletons. The sequencing used CD4+ or CD8+ T cells sorted from blood, collected in a trial of the OX40 agonist ivuxolimab. The receptor comes from an adult with an advanced solid tumor such as melanoma, head and neck, liver or kidney cancer.

This CDR3 reads CASSMGRSNQPQHF. The CDR3, as DNA: TGTGCCAGTAGTATGGGCCGTAGCAATCAGCCCCAGCATTTT. The rearrangement uses TRBV19 and TRBJ1-5, with D unclear. The germline gives CDR1 LNHDA, CDR2 SQIVND (reference sequence). The CDR3 contains 14 residues. Trimming cost V 3 bases and J 0 bases, with 6 bases left between them.